This T cell receptor beta chain derives from a study of T cell responses to AZD1222 COVID-19 vaccine. General study results and limits: The sample set comprised mostly white British donors with more females, and clonal diversity was possibly underestimated.

Concerning this clone: Antigen specificity is unknown.

Germline V gene sequence: CDR1 LNHDA, CDR2 SQIVND (reference sequence). The V end lost 5 bases, the J end lost 0 bases, and 13 bases lay between the germline ends. CDR3 length equals 15 residues. Assay used: immunoSEQ multiplex PCR; TCRdb lists only in-frame clones, some missing. This table holds approximately 150,000 clones, under 90% found once. The rearrangement links TRBV19 to TRBJ1-1, with a tentative D call TRBD1 (6 bases). The sample was peripheral blood, taken 28 days after the second AZD1222 dose. This TCR was sampled from an adult who received the AZD1222 COVID-19 vaccine. CDR3 DNA sequence: TGTGCCAGTAGTGTTGAACAGGGTATGAACACTGAAGCTTTCTTT. Protein: CASSVEQGMNTEAFF.